Listed below are T cell receptor beta chains from one sample, sequenced in a study of shared clonotypes between healthy human individuals. Assay: immunoSEQ multiplex PCR; the TCRdb copy retains only in-frame clones and omits some. The table lists about 520,000 clones, roughly 95% of them singletons, with about 0.06% in the top ten. Material for sequencing was naive CD4+ T cells sorted from blood. The receptors shown here come from a woman aged 25 to 45 in good health. The CDR3 runs from the conserved cysteine through the conserved F or W. Each record gives: clone size, J gene, V gene, CDR3 length, D gene, CDR3 protein, CDR3 DNA. A D gene is named only where the DNA matches it firmly. Some rows have no size entry. The others give once, few or many, or a class for an expanded clone.

- TRBJ2-6 TRBV29-1 14 - CSVGDNSGANVLTF TGCAGCGTAGGGGACAACTCTGGGGCCAACGTCCTGACTTTC
- TRBJ2-4 TRBV5-1 16 - CASSDGGIIAKNIQYF TGCGCCAGCAGCGATGGCGGGATTATAGCCAAAAACATTCAGTACTTC
- TRBJ1-1 TRBV9 14 - CASSVATQGGEAFF TGTGCCAGCAGCGTAGCTACGCAGGGTGGTGAAGCTTTCTTT
- TRBJ2-3 TRBV4-1 16 - CASSRGGTDITDTQYF TGCGCCAGCAGCCGGGGCGGGACAGACATCACAGATACGCAGTATTTT
once TRBJ2-7 TRBV18 15 - CASSLFSDKGDEQYF TGTGCCAGCTCACTATTCTCCGATAAAGGGGACGAGCAGTACTTC
once TRBJ1-5 TRBV4-2 14 - CASSQEWDSQPQHF TGTGCCAGCAGCCAAGAATGGGATAGCCAGCCCCAGCATTTT
- TRBJ2-1 TRBV5-1 13 TRBD2 CASSWDYSNEQFF TGCGCCAGCAGCTGGGACTATAGCAATGAGCAGTTCTTC
- TRBJ1-3 TRBV6-4 14 TRBD1 CASSVRGLGNTIYF TGTGCCAGCAGTGTAAGGGGGCTCGGAAACACCATATATTTT
- TRBJ1-1 TRBV7-8 14 - CASSLDRLAGEAFF TGTGCCAGCAGCTTAGATCGACTGGCAGGTGAAGCTTTCTTT
- TRBJ2-7 TRBV29-1 12 - CSVFEGTYEQYF TGCAGCGTTTTCGAGGGGACCTACGAGCAGTACTTC
- TRBJ2-7 TRBV6-4 16 TRBD2 CASSGPVPSGTYEQYF TGTGCCAGCAGCGGCCCCGTACCTAGCGGGACTTACGAGCAGTACTTC
once TRBJ2-5 TRBV18 14 - CASSPGPLRETQYF TGTGCCAGCTCACCCGGACCCCTTAGGGAGACCCAGTACTTC
once TRBJ2-3 TRBV19 15 TRBD2 CASSWASGSADTQYF TGTGCCAGTAGCTGGGCTAGCGGGAGTGCAGATACGCAGTATTTT
few TRBJ2-7 TRBV13 11 - CASSHSYEQYF TGTGCCAGCAGCCACTCCTACGAGCAGTACTTC
- TRBJ1-1 TRBV6-5 15 - CASSYWDATPVEAFF TGTGCCAGCAGTTATTGGGACGCCACCCCGGTTGAAGCTTTCTTT
- TRBJ1-5 TRBV5-6 13 - CASSLPAGQPQHF TGTGCCAGCAGCTTGCCAGCAGGTCAGCCCCAGCATTTT
once TRBJ2-7 TRBV10-3 16 TRBD1 CAISQEIGTGGREQYF TGTGCCATCAGTCAAGAGATCGGGACAGGGGGCCGCGAGCAGTACTTC
- TRBJ1-2 TRBV5-1 14 TRBD1 CASSLVPGQGASTF TGCGCCAGCAGCTTGGTTCCCGGACAGGGGGCTTCCACCTTC
- TRBJ2-3 TRBV6-1 15 TRBD1 CASSGAGTGTDTQYF TGTGCCAGCAGTGGCGCCGGGACAGGCACAGATACGCAGTATTTT
- TRBJ2-1 TRBV6-5 11 - CASSFLSEQFF TGTGCCAGCAGTTTCCTCAGCGAGCAGTTCTTC
once TRBJ1-2 TRBV6-6 13 TRBD1 CASSFRQGDGYTF TGTGCCAGCAGTTTCCGACAGGGTGATGGCTACACCTTC
- TRBJ2-7 TRBV7-9 14 TRBD2 CASSLSGLDYEQYF TGTGCCAGCAGCTTATCAGGACTAGACTACGAGCAGTACTTC
- TRBJ2-1 TRBV7-2 14 - CASSISATYNEQFF TGTGCCAGCAGCATTAGCGCGACCTACAATGAGCAGTTCTTC
- TRBJ1-4 TRBV18 13 TRBD1 CASSPDRVEKLFF TGTGCCAGCTCACCCGACAGGGTAGAAAAACTGTTTTTT
- TRBJ2-7 TRBV2 11 TRBD2 CAIGGGYEQYF TGTGCCATCGGCGGGGGCTACGAGCAGTACTTC
- TRBJ1-4 TRBV30 14 TRBD1 CAWRRGQGYEKLFF TGTGCCTGGAGACGCGGACAGGGTTATGAAAAACTGTTTTTT
- TRBJ2-1 TRBV2 16 - CASSERVWQPYNEQFF TGTGCCAGCAGTGAAAGGGTCTGGCAGCCCTACAATGAGCAGTTCTTC
- TRBJ2-7 TRBV27 11 - CASSDYYEQYF TGTGCCAGCAGTGACTACTACGAGCAGTACTTC
- TRBJ1-1 TRBV28 16 - CASSFAQAAGYTEAFF TGTGCCAGCAGTTTTGCCCAGGCGGCTGGGTACACTGAAGCTTTCTTT
- TRBJ1-1 TRBV28 17 - CASSLRLEGLMNTEAFF TGTGCCAGCAGTTTAAGGTTGGAGGGTCTCATGAACACTGAAGCTTTCTTT
- TRBJ2-1 TRBV10-1 15 TRBD2 CASSASSGRADEQFF TGCGCCAGCAGTGCTTCTAGCGGGAGGGCAGATGAGCAGTTCTTC
- TRBJ2-1 TRBV28 14 - CASSRDASYNEQFF TGTGCCAGCAGCCGGGACGCCTCCTACAATGAGCAGTTCTTC
- TRBJ2-7 TRBV11-2 11 - CASSIAVEQYF TGTGCCAGCAGCATTGCTGTCGAGCAGTACTTC
- TRBJ2-3 TRBV10-1 16 - CASSESATTSTDTQYF TGCGCCAGCAGTGAATCGGCAACAACTAGCACAGATACGCAGTATTTT
once TRBJ2-3 TRBV6-4 15 TRBD2 CASSDSAGGADTQYF TGTGCCAGCAGTGACTCTGCGGGAGGAGCAGATACGCAGTATTTT
- TRBJ1-5 TRBV19 13 TRBD1 CASRGTGFQPQHF TGTGCCAGTAGGGGGACAGGTTTTCAGCCCCAGCATTTT
- TRBJ2-7 TRBV4-2 20 TRBD2 CASSQDGGVGSSGQTYEQYF TGTGCCAGCAGCCAAGATGGAGGAGTCGGGTCTAGCGGGCAAACCTACGAGCAGTACTTC